The next 3 T cell receptor beta chains were all read from a single sample in a study of blood T cell repertoires in COVID-19. TCRdb's table, derived via immunoSEQ multiplex PCR, lists solely in-frame clones and lacks some. Found here are about 370,000 clones, 85% to 90% of them singletons; the top ten hold less than 1.2%. Sequences were obtained from PBMCs or T cells enriched from blood (not recorded which). These TCRs come from a man between 18 and 29 years old who had recovered from COVID-19.

The rearrangement joins TRBV4-3 to TRBJ2-1, with D hard to call. CDR1 and CDR2 (germline): LGHNA, YSLEER. Trimming left V 2 bases short and J 4 bases short, with 9 bases between. This CDR3 spans 14 amino acids. CDR3 amino acids: CASSQRRSYNEQFF. The DNA of the CDR3 is TGCGCCAGCAGCCAACGTAGGAGTTACAATGAGCAGTTCTTC.

The chain combines TRBV4-2 with TRBJ2-1, with 12 bases aligning to TRBD2. Trimming at V came to 0 bases and at J to 3 bases, leaving 6 bases not matched to a gene. This CDR3 contains 18 residues. Germline CDR1 and CDR2: LGHNA and YNFKEQ. The CDR3 bases are TGTGCCAGCAGCCAAGAGGCTAGCGGGGGGGCCTTCTACAATGAGCAGTTCTTC. It codes for CASSQEASGGAFYNEQFF.

V gene TRBV27 combines with J gene TRBJ1-2; D is undetermined. The CDR3 runs 13 residues. Trimming took off 5 bases at V and 5 bases at J, with 12 bases between the two ends. The germline V gene has CDR1 MNHEY and CDR2 SMNVEV (reference sequence). In DNA, the CDR3 is TGTGCCAGCAGTGCAGGTCGATCGTATGGCTACACCTTC. It translates to CASSAGRSYGYTF.